The text below deals with one TCR beta chain. This sample was included in a study of blood T cell repertoires in COVID-19. Overall study: Both acute and convalescent COVID-19 samples were obtained from the United States, Italy and Spain.

CDR3 length: 14 residues. The junction had 2 bases not matched to a gene; V was cut back by 1 base and J by 7 bases. From germline, CDR1 is SGHVS and CDR2 FQNEAQ. Original handling: Reference gene primers were amplified, and this amplification served to estimate nucleated cell counts. The repertoire was sequenced with immunoSEQ multiplex PCR; TCRdb's copy has only in-frame clones and lacks some. The DNA gave D and trimming, while V, J and clone size come from that table. The sample records about 81,000 clones, 91% being singletons. The source of this sequence is a woman aged 45-65 years in a cohort sampled during active COVID-19. The chain recombines TRBV7-8 with TRBJ2-7, with 12 nucleotides matching TRBD2. Sequencing was performed on peripheral blood. CDR3 sequence: CASSLETSGREQYF. The DNA for the CDR3 is TGTGCCAGCAGCTTAGAGACTAGCGGGAGAGAGCAGTACTTC.